This entry is about one TCR beta chain. The antigen remains undetermined. The sample carries other DNA sequences with the same CDR3. Primers: 60 Vbeta forward and 13 Jbeta reverse. Measured with immunoSEQ multiplex PCR; TCRdb has only the in-frame clones, and not every one. The table has 140,000 to 150,000 clones, under 90% seen once; the top ten hold 4.5%. Trimming took 2 bases from V and 3 from J, leaving 10 bases between them. CDR3 length equals 15 residues. Germline V gene sequence: CDR1 SGHTA, CDR2 FQGNSA. This entry comes from a study of cytomegalovirus exposure and HLA in healthy donors. Study results and caveats: Beyond CMV serostatus, there was no information to go on about immune exposure.

What was sequenced was PBMCs. The chain links TRBV7-2 to TRBJ1-4, with D perhaps TRBD1 (5 bases). The origin of this receptor is a man aged 35-49 years in good health and CMV-seronegative. The CDR3 loop reads CASSLIGAPNEKLFF. In nucleotides, the CDR3 is TGTGCCAGCAGCTTAATAGGGGCGCCTAATGAAAAACTGTTTTTT. Filled out from reference TRBV7-2 and TRBJ1-4, the complete variable domain reads GAGVSQSPSNKVTEKGKDVELRCDPISGHTALYWYRQSLGQGLEFLIYFQGNSAPDKSGLPSDRFSAERTGGSVSTLTIQRTQQEDSAVYLCASSLIGAPNEKLFFGSGTQLSVL.